This T cell receptor beta chain was retrieved from a study of glioma-infiltrating T cells. Study-level points and caveats: Gliomas, especially low-grade, showed above-expected tissue-blood divergence; non-neoplastic patients showed below. Very few CDR3 sequences were shared between tissue and blood.

Concerning this clonotype itself: Its antigen is undetermined.

Using RNA template, CDR3s of TCR alpha and beta were amplified with iRepertoire arm-PCR. One-step reverse transcription and amplification started from approximately 100-400 ng of tissue mRNA or PBMC total RNA. Via MiXCR, TCRdb re-called the multiplex PCR reads, giving one row per CDR3 protein. Of 150,000 or so distinct CDR3 sequences detected, approximately 39% appear once; the ten largest clones hold over 15%. Germline CDR1 is SGHRS and CDR2 is YFSETQ. V lost 4 bases to trimming and J lost 2 bases; unmatched junction nucleotides: 10. The CDR3 extends over 16 amino acids. The chain uses TRBV5-1 and TRBJ2-7; 9 nucleotides align to TRBD1. Sequencing used glioma tissue, nonneoplastic brain tissue, or PBMCs (not recorded which). This sequence was found in a human donor with low-grade glioma or glioblastoma, undergoing nonglioma brain surgery, or in good health (not recorded which). In DNA, the CDR3 is TGCGCCAGCAGCATGAACACCGGGACAGGGACCTACGAGCAGTACTTC. It specifies CASSMNTGTGTYEQYF.